This is a list of T cell receptor beta chains from one sample in a study of control samples from healthy donors and cancer patients. Sequenced by immunoSEQ multiplex PCR; TCRdb stores in-frame clones only, minus some. The sample shows about 160,000 clones, approximately 96% of them seen only once. Input material: blood. The receptor set was obtained from a middle-aged woman in good health. CDR3s include the opening cysteine and the closing phenylalanine or tryptophan. The order of the fields is D gene, V gene, J gene, clone size, CDR3 protein, CDR3 DNA. The D gene is left open where the match is weak. Some rows mark clone size as missing; the rest say once, few, many or name a class of expanded clone.

D: TRBD2; V: TRBV5-1; J: TRBJ2-1; size: -; CDR3: CASKVSGSSYNEQFF; DNA: TGCGCCAGCAAAGTGAGCGGGAGCTCCTACAATGAGCAGTTCTTC
D: TRBD1; V: TRBV18; J: TRBJ1-5; size: -; CDR3: CASSRGQSNQPQHF; DNA: TGTGCCAGCTCACGGGGACAGTCCAATCAGCCCCAGCATTTT
D: -; V: TRBV11-2; J: TRBJ1-4; size: -; CDR3: CASSLVMGSREKLFF; DNA: TGTGCCAGCAGCTTAGTTATGGGGTCTCGTGAAAAACTGTTTTTT
D: -; V: TRBV27; J: TRBJ2-1; size: -; CDR3: CASSLRSYNEQFF; DNA: TGTGCCAGCAGTTTAAGGTCCTACAATGAGCAGTTCTTC
D: -; V: TRBV6-6; J: TRBJ1-2; size: -; CDR3: CASSYSERTAGNSF; DNA: TGTGCCAGCAGTTACTCGGAAAGGACGGCGGGGAACTCATTC
D: -; V: TRBV7-3; J: TRBJ2-3; size: -; CDR3: CASSSEGGRTDTQYF; DNA: TGTGCCAGCAGCTCAGAAGGGGGGAGGACAGATACGCAGTATTTT
D: TRBD1; V: TRBV7-3; J: TRBJ1-1; size: -; CDR3: CASSSTGQGTEAFF; DNA: TGTGCCAGCAGCTCCACCGGACAGGGAACTGAAGCTTTCTTT
D: TRBD2; V: TRBV12-5; J: TRBJ2-1; size: -; CDR3: CASARSGRTSSYNEQFF; DNA: TGTGCTAGTGCCCGTAGCGGGAGGACCAGCTCCTACAATGAGCAGTTCTTC
D: -; V: TRBV7-7; J: TRBJ2-5; size: -; CDR3: CASSLGTQETQYF; DNA: TGTGCCAGCAGCTTGGGAACCCAAGAGACCCAGTACTTC
D: TRBD1; V: TRBV6-1; J: TRBJ1-1; size: few; CDR3: CASSEGQGGTEAFF; DNA: TGTGCCAGCAGTGAAGGACAGGGAGGCACTGAAGCTTTCTTT
D: TRBD2; V: TRBV6-2/TRBV6-3; J: TRBJ2-5; size: -; CDR3: CASSYTLAGGKETQYF; DNA: TGTGCCAGCAGTTACACGCTAGCGGGAGGAAAAGAGACCCAGTACTTC
D: -; V: TRBV9; J: TRBJ2-1; size: -; CDR3: CASSGPGHEQFF; DNA: TGTGCCAGCAGCGGACCGGGGCATGAGCAGTTCTTC
D: TRBD1; V: TRBV6-5; J: TRBJ2-3; size: -; CDR3: CASRPGQGLTDTQYF; DNA: TGTGCCAGCAGGCCGGGACAGGGACTCACAGATACGCAGTATTTT
D: TRBD1; V: TRBV19; J: TRBJ1-1; size: -; CDR3: CASRRDSFSNTEAFF; DNA: TGTGCCAGTAGGAGGGACAGCTTCTCGAACACTGAAGCTTTCTTT
D: TRBD2; V: TRBV4-1; J: TRBJ2-7; size: -; CDR3: CASSQDLAETIRDQYF; DNA: TGCGCCAGCAGCCAGGATCTAGCGGAGACTATACGAGACCAGTACTTC
D: TRBD1; V: TRBV6-5; J: TRBJ2-3; size: -; CDR3: CASSYLDRPTDTQYF; DNA: TGTGCCAGCAGTTATCTGGACAGGCCGACAGATACGCAGTATTTT
D: -; V: TRBV5-6; J: TRBJ2-7; size: -; CDR3: CASSWVGRTWEQYF; DNA: TGTGCCAGCAGCTGGGTGGGGAGGACCTGGGAGCAGTACTTC
D: TRBD1; V: TRBV30; J: TRBJ1-4; size: -; CDR3: CAWSQDRGWEKLFF; DNA: TGTGCCTGGAGTCAGGACAGGGGTTGGGAAAAACTGTTTTTT
D: -; V: TRBV3-1/TRBV3-2; J: TRBJ1-2; size: once; CDR3: CASSHDDFNYGYTF; DNA: TGTGCCAGCAGCCATGACGATTTTAACTATGGCTACACCTTC
D: -; V: TRBV7-9; J: TRBJ2-7; size: -; CDR3: CASSLARSEGEQYF; DNA: TGTGCCAGCAGCTTAGCGCGGAGTGAGGGAGAGCAGTACTTC
D: -; V: TRBV3-1/TRBV3-2; J: TRBJ2-7; size: -; CDR3: CASSQVSRDEQYF; DNA: TGTGCCAGCAGCCAAGTTAGTCGGGACGAGCAGTACTTC
D: TRBD1; V: TRBV3-1/TRBV3-2; J: TRBJ1-3; size: -; CDR3: CASSHSGGGGNTIYF; DNA: TGTGCCAGCAGCCATTCAGGGGGCGGTGGAAACACCATATATTTT
D: -; V: TRBV12-3/TRBV12-4; J: TRBJ2-5; size: -; CDR3: CASSLIGVETQYF; DNA: TGTGCCAGCAGTTTGATCGGGGTAGAGACCCAGTACTTC
D: -; V: TRBV3-1/TRBV3-2; J: TRBJ2-3; size: -; CDR3: CASSHKPGRYSDTQYF; DNA: TGTGCCAGCAGCCACAAACCGGGCCGCTATTCAGATACGCAGTATTTT
D: -; V: TRBV18; J: TRBJ2-3; size: once; CDR3: CASSPTLGRDTQYF; DNA: TGTGCCAGCTCACCGACGCTCGGCAGAGATACGCAGTATTTT
D: -; V: TRBV10-3; J: TRBJ1-1; size: once; CDR3: CAISESRQGNTEAFF; DNA: TGTGCCATCAGTGAGTCGAGGCAGGGGAACACTGAAGCTTTCTTT
D: -; V: TRBV7-9; J: TRBJ1-1; size: -; CDR3: CASSLRRGGPNTEAFF; DNA: TGTGCCAGCAGCTTGCGTCGCGGGGGCCCGAACACTGAAGCTTTCTTT
D: -; V: TRBV27; J: TRBJ1-5; size: -; CDR3: CASQGAGPQHF; DNA: TGTGCCAGCCAGGGAGCTGGGCCCCAGCATTTT
D: TRBD1; V: TRBV7-2; J: TRBJ1-1; size: few; CDR3: CASSFNRGWNTEAFF; DNA: TGTGCCAGCAGCTTCAACAGGGGTTGGAACACTGAAGCTTTCTTT
D: -; V: TRBV5-1; J: TRBJ2-3; size: -; CDR3: CASSLGTGADTQYF; DNA: TGCGCCAGCAGCTTGGGTACCGGAGCAGATACGCAGTATTTT
D: -; V: TRBV30; J: TRBJ1-1; size: -; CDR3: CAWSVQIGLFF; DNA: TGTGCCTGGAGTGTACAAATTGGACTTTTCTTT
D: -; V: TRBV3-1/TRBV3-2; J: TRBJ1-2; size: once; CDR3: CASSHLSQSVYYGYTF; DNA: TGTGCCAGCAGCCACTTGTCCCAGAGCGTCTACTATGGCTACACCTTC
D: TRBD2; V: TRBV29-1; J: TRBJ2-5; size: -; CDR3: CSVAVAGEETQYF; DNA: TGCAGCGTTGCGGTAGCGGGGGAGGAGACCCAGTACTTC
D: -; V: TRBV6-2/TRBV6-3; J: TRBJ1-2; size: -; CDR3: CASSYSVGYGYTF; DNA: TGTGCCAGCAGTTACTCGGTAGGGTACGGCTACACCTTC
D: -; V: TRBV7-2; J: TRBJ2-5; size: -; CDR3: CASSLDRFQETQYF; DNA: TGTGCCAGCAGCTTAGATAGGTTCCAAGAGACCCAGTACTTC
D: -; V: TRBV9; J: TRBJ1-2; size: -; CDR3: CASWRGPNYGYTF; DNA: TGTGCCAGCTGGAGGGGACCTAACTATGGCTACACCTTC
D: TRBD2; V: TRBV9; J: TRBJ2-1; size: -; CDR3: CASSVVPAGPQYNEQFF; DNA: TGTGCCAGCAGCGTAGTACCAGCGGGGCCGCAGTACAATGAGCAGTTCTTC
D: -; V: TRBV4-3; J: TRBJ1-2; size: -; CDR3: CASSRDKIYGYTF; DNA: TGCGCCAGCAGCCGGGACAAGATTTATGGCTACACCTTC
D: -; V: TRBV7-2; J: TRBJ1-2; size: -; CDR3: CASSTDSYGYTF; DNA: TGTGCCAGCAGCACGGACAGCTATGGCTACACCTTC
D: -; V: TRBV30; J: TRBJ2-3; size: -; CDR3: CAWSPPRSFPRTDTQYF; DNA: TGTGCCTGGAGTCCACCCAGATCGTTTCCCCGCACAGATACGCAGTATTTT
D: -; V: TRBV29-1; J: TRBJ1-1; size: once; CDR3: CSAWGNTEAFF; DNA: TGCAGCGCATGGGGAAACACTGAAGCTTTCTTT
D: TRBD1; V: TRBV5-1; J: TRBJ1-6; size: once; CDR3: CASSLSATGGLSPLHF; DNA: TGCGCCAGCAGCTTGAGTGCGACAGGGGGTTTGTCACCCCTCCACTTT
D: TRBD1; V: TRBV11-3; J: TRBJ1-6; size: -; CDR3: CASSLDGQGSSPLHF; DNA: TGTGCCAGCAGCTTAGATGGACAGGGGAGTTCACCCCTCCACTTT
D: -; V: TRBV6-1; J: TRBJ2-7; size: -; CDR3: CASSEDLQGLREQYF; DNA: TGTGCCAGCAGTGAAGATTTGCAGGGCCTCCGCGAGCAGTACTTC
D: -; V: TRBV30; J: TRBJ2-3; size: -; CDR3: CALMRLTGTDTQYF; DNA: TGTGCCTTAATGCGCCTTACGGGCACAGATACGCAGTATTTT
D: -; V: TRBV6-2/TRBV6-3; J: TRBJ1-1; size: -; CDR3: CASSSTGREGTEAFF; DNA: TGTGCCAGCAGTTCGACAGGAAGAGAAGGTACTGAAGCTTTCTTT
D: TRBD1; V: TRBV28; J: TRBJ2-7; size: -; CDR3: CASSETGSSYEQYF; DNA: TGTGCCAGCTCAGAGACAGGGAGCTCCTACGAGCAGTACTTC
D: TRBD1; V: TRBV4-2; J: TRBJ1-4; size: -; CDR3: CASSQGLGQVNEKLFF; DNA: TGTGCCAGCAGCCAAGGGTTGGGACAGGTCAATGAAAAACTGTTTTTT
D: -; V: TRBV9; J: TRBJ1-3; size: once; CDR3: CASSVDGHGDTIYF; DNA: TGTGCCAGCAGCGTAGACGGTCATGGGGACACCATATATTTT
D: TRBD1; V: TRBV7-9; J: TRBJ2-3; size: -; CDR3: CASSLGDRDLDTQYF; DNA: TGTGCCAGCAGCTTGGGAGACAGGGATCTAGATACGCAGTATTTT
D: TRBD1; V: TRBV5-1; J: TRBJ2-3; size: -; CDR3: CASSTGGGTDTQYF; DNA: TGCGCCAGCTCTACAGGGGGTGGCACAGATACGCAGTATTTT